This T cell receptor beta chain originates from a study of blood T cells in healthy people across ages. Whole-study findings and limits: Diversity estimates drawn from one million T cells were deemed underestimates. Per million T cells, TCR beta diversity dropped about linearly as age rose.

It was with a sample-barcoded 5' primer and a J-beta primer mix that a second PCR of roughly 7 to 12 cycles was run. Researchers report that a template-switch adaptor with 12 random nucleotides tagged each cDNA molecule. TCRdb re-called the 5' RACE reads through MiXCR, storing one row per CDR3 protein. The data contain approximately 880,000 distinct CDR3 sequences, roughly 48% of them singletons. A few counts support this clonotype. Its antigen is as yet unknown. A much larger clone is a single base away; this may be a read error. Healthy Caucasian individuals from Russia aged about 6 to 100 served as donors. The CDR3 totals 15 residues. CDR1 is LGHNA and CDR2 is YSLEER in the germline V gene. Trimming cost V 0 bases and J 7 bases, with 16 bases left between them.

V and J are TRBV4-3 and TRBJ2-7, with D tentatively TRBD2 (6 bases). The material sequenced was blood. This sequence was found in a man aged 25 to 40 in good health. CDR3 region: CASSQEGTEYNEQYF. CDR3 sequence (DNA): TGCGCCAGCAGCCAAGAGGGGACTGAATACAATGAGCAGTACTTC.